This entry lists 7 T cell receptor beta chains sequenced from one sample in a study of vaccination effects on CD4 cells after COVID-19. Clones were sequenced by immunoSEQ multiplex PCR, and TCRdb holds only the in-frame ones, with some missing. The table records 35,000 to 50,000 clones, under 85% of them present only once. No cognate antigen is known for these TCRs. Before sequencing, viral peptide pools were used by the ViraFEST assay to expand antigen-specific CD4+ T cells. The culture ran for approximately nine days before CD4+ T cells were isolated. All vaccine recipients tested negative for nucleocapsid antibodies and had never contracted SARS-CoV-2 infection. Specimen: CD4+ T cells from PBMCs cultured with HCoV-NL63 spike peptides, collected before COVID-19 vaccination. Every receptor here comes from a human donor who received a COVID-19 vaccine.

The chain has TRBV5-1 and TRBJ2-5; no clear D. The CDR3 is 11 amino acids. Germline values: CDR1 SGHRS, CDR2 YFSETQ. Trimming removed 4 bases at V and 2 bases at J, with 3 bases between. The CDR3 nucleotides are TGCGCCAGCAGCCGACAAGAGACCCAGTACTTC. Amino acid sequence: CASSRQETQYF.

The rearrangement joins TRBV6-1 to TRBJ2-5, with D possibly being TRBD1 (5 bases). Germline V gene sequence: CDR1 MNHNS, CDR2 SASEGT. V was trimmed by 1 base and J by 2 bases, leaving 14 bases between them. The CDR3 covers 16 residues. The CDR3 DNA sequence: TGTGCCAGCAGTGAAGGGAGAGGACACACACAAGAGACCCAGTACTTC. Its protein is CASSEGRGHTQETQYF.

CDR3 sequence reads: CASRKDRVGGYTF. As DNA, the CDR3 is TGTGCCAGCAGAAAAGACAGGGTGGGCGGCTACACCTTC. The chain combines TRBV6-5 with TRBJ1-2; 7 positions agree with TRBD1. CDR3 length equals 13 residues. Trimming removed 6 bases from V and 8 bases from J; junction bases left unmatched: 9. From germline, CDR1 is MNHEY and CDR2 SVGAGI.

The CDR3 nucleotides read TGTGCCAGCGGGTACAGGGAAGGGGGCGAGCAGTACGTC. Protein product: CASGYREGGEQYV. V and J are TRBV6-5 and TRBJ2-7, with D maybe TRBD1 (6 bases). This CDR3 is 13 amino acids long. V lost 8 bases, J lost 6 bases, and 17 bases lay in between. Germline V gene lookup returns CDR1 MNHEY and CDR2 SVGAGI.

The chain is built from TRBV18 and TRBJ2-5, with D maybe TRBD2 (6 bases). V lost 6 bases and J 9 bases, leaving 11 bases between the germline ends. The germline V gene has CDR1 KGHSH and CDR2 LQKENI. The CDR3 length is 11 residues. CDR3 protein: CASSLGEAQYF. DNA of the CDR3: TGTGCCAGCTCCCTCGGGGAGGCCCAGTACTTC. The full variable domain, its missing parts supplied by reference TRBV18 and TRBJ2-5, is NAGVMQNPRHLVRRRGQEARLRCSPMKGHSHVYWYRQLPEEGLKFMVYLQKENIIDESGMPKERFSAEFPKEGPSILRIQQVVRGDSAAYFCASSLGEAQYFGPGTRLLVL.

This clone has only a few counts. This chain connects TRBV29-1 to TRBJ2-5; 7 bases align to TRBD1. Trimming removed 3 bases from V and 4 bases from J; junction bases left unmatched: 2. Germline V CDR1 and CDR2: SQVTM, ANQGSEA. The CDR3 is 12 amino acids. CDR3 bases: TGCAGCGTTGATCAGGGGGTAGAGACCCAGTACTTC. As protein: CSVDQGVETQYF.

In DNA form, the CDR3 reads TGTGCCACCAGTGACCGAGGACAGCTTAACTATGGCTACACCTTC. This encodes CATSDRGQLNYGYTF. The rearrangement joins TRBV24-1 to TRBJ1-2, with a weak D call TRBD1 (6 bases). The germline CDR1 and CDR2 sequences are KGHDR and SFDVKD. Trimming took off 4 bases at V and 1 base at J, with 12 bases between the two ends. The CDR3 is made up of 15 amino acids.